This T cell receptor beta chain was observed in a study of T cells after yellow fever vaccination. This clonotype was observed many times. The CDR3 is made up of 13 amino acids. Germline loops: CDR1 LNHNV, CDR2 YYDKDF (reference sequence). V was shortened by 0 bases and J by 6 bases, with 6 bases between the two germline ends. TCRdb reprocessed the 5' RACE reads via MiXCR and lists one record per CDR3 protein. This table holds about 240,000 distinct CDR3 sequences, 6.9% found once. The TCR comes from a man under 40 who received the YFV17D yellow fever vaccine. Sequencing was performed on CD4+ T cells sorted from PBMCs, taken 15 days after the yellow fever booster vaccination. The chain joins TRBV15 to TRBJ2-1; D call uncertain. The CDR3 loop is CATSRDKVNEQFF. The CDR3 bases are TGTGCCACCAGCAGAGATAAAGTCAATGAGCAGTTCTTC.